This T cell receptor (beta chain) was observed in a study of T cell responses to AZD1222 COVID-19 vaccine. The overall study: Second-dose groups at about 4 or about 12 weeks were pooled.

The repertoire was sequenced with immunoSEQ multiplex PCR; TCRdb's copy has only in-frame clones and lacks some. The table has under 200,000 clones, around 90% seen once. A note on this clone: The antigen remains unidentified.

The study's findings and limits: Close to half of all spike-specific TCRs reportedly target regions of the variants that are unmutated. A rise in Spike-specific TCR breadth and depth followed two AZD1222 doses. The CD4 TCRs associated with vaccination extended across spike and predominated at 160-218 and 743-854.

V dropped 7 bases and J dropped 4; count of bases not matched to a gene: 6. The CDR3 totals 15 residues. Germline CDR1 and CDR2: SNHLY and FYNNEI. The sequences come from peripheral blood, collected on day 0 of AZD1222 vaccination. The receptor's source is an adult in good health. The chain joins TRBV2 to TRBJ2-2; TRBD1 matches at 10 bases. The CDR3 nucleotides read TGTGCCAGCACGAGGGACAGGGGTGGCACCGGGGAGCTGTTTTTT. It is translated as CASTRDRGGTGELFF.